This T cell receptor beta chain was identified during a study of shared clonotypes between healthy human individuals. Assay used: immunoSEQ multiplex PCR; TCRdb lists only in-frame clones, some missing. This sample has about 2 million clones, with roughly 95% found just once. This CDR3 is built from 14 residues. Germline V lookup: CDR1 SEHNR, CDR2 FQNEAQ (reference sequence). V trimming: 2 bases; J trimming: 5 bases; junction bases outside the gene matches: 5. The naive CD8 population came from CD45RO-negative cells selected for CCR7, without terminally differentiated effector memory CD45RA+ cells. Donation came from healthy HIV-negative adults that had no recent acute infections or vaccinations.

The chain joins TRBV7-9 to TRBJ2-5; 7 bases map to TRBD1. The clonotype originates from a man in his late teens or twenties in good health. Input material: naive CD8+ T cells sorted from blood. CDR3 in amino acids: CASSLTGAVETQYF. In DNA, the CDR3 is TGTGCCAGCAGCTTAACAGGGGCGGTGGAGACCCAGTACTTC.